Included here is one TCR beta chain sequence, with context. Antigen: not known. The data were obtained in a study of long-term antiretroviral therapy in people with HIV. Study in general: Of all samples, the earliest predate the 2015 immediate-ART recommendation by about a decade.

The libraries were made with immunoSEQ v3.0 at survey level. The repertoire was sequenced with immunoSEQ multiplex PCR; TCRdb's copy has only in-frame clones and lacks some. Of nearly 25,000 clones listed, 70% to 85% are singletons. At minimum, one pre-ART and two post-ART PBMC samples were obtained from each donor. General observations from the study: An increase in diversity followed ART, yet levels stayed below transplant donor controls. Dominant in the repertoire at all time points were clones expanded before ART.

This clonotype was sampled from a woman between 40 and 50 years old with HIV. The input for sequencing was unsorted PBMCs, taken 1.2 years after starting antiretroviral therapy.

The CDR3 is CASSPPGATNNEQFF. CDR3 nucleotides: TGTGCCAGCAGCCCTCCGGGAGCAACTAACAATGAGCAGTTCTTC. V usage is TRBV7-2 and J usage is TRBJ2-1, with D maybe TRBD2 (6 bases). Trimming took off 5 bases at V and 5 bases at J, with 16 bases between the two ends. Germline assignment: CDR1 SGHTA and CDR2 FQGNSA. There are 15 residues in the CDR3.